This T cell receptor (beta chain) was identified during a study of blood T cells in healthy people across ages. Combining a sample-barcoded 5' primer with a J-beta primer mix, a second PCR ran for about 7 to 11 cycles. MiXCR, run by TCRdb on the 5' RACE reads, gives a single entry per CDR3 protein. The sample has roughly 930,000 distinct CDR3 sequences; around 49% are singletons. Germline-derived CDR1 and CDR2 are SGHRS and YFSETQ. V gave up 4 bases and J gave up 0 bases, with 13 bases separating them. This CDR3 is 16 amino acids long. The sample holds a few counts of this clonotype. This TCR was recovered from a man under 40 in good health. The chain is built from TRBV5-1 and TRBJ1-4; weak D call: TRBD1 (5 bases). Sequencing used blood. Here the CDR3 reads CASSLGTGATNEKLFF. CDR3 nucleotides: TGCGCCAGCAGCCTCGGGACTGGAGCAACTAATGAAAAACTGTTTTTT.